This T cell receptor beta chain was obtained from a study of blood T cell repertoires in COVID-19. The CDR3 runs 15 residues. In germline, CDR1 is SGHTA, CDR2 FQGNSA. Trimming pared 4 bases from V and 0 bases from J, leaving 10 bases between. The data were produced by immunoSEQ multiplex PCR, yet TCRdb's version contains in-frame clones alone and is incomplete. The sample includes about 200,000 clones, approximately 80% of them seen just once. The TCR was taken from a man aged 35 to 55 who had recovered from COVID-19. The specimen was PBMCs or T cells enriched from blood (not recorded which). The chain combines TRBV7-2 with TRBJ2-1, with D hard to call. The DNA for the CDR3 is TGTGCCAGCAGCTCAGATCTCAGCTCCTACAATGAGCAGTTCTTC. Its translation is CASSSDLSSYNEQFF.